The next 7 T cell receptor beta chains were all read from a single sample in a study of blood T cell repertoires in COVID-19. Measured with immunoSEQ multiplex PCR; TCRdb has only the in-frame clones, and not every one. The sample contains around 250,000 clones, approximately 78% of which appear only once. The specimen was PBMCs or T cells enriched from blood (not recorded which). All receptors come from a man aged 40-50 years who had been exposed to COVID-19.

In DNA, the CDR3 is TGTGCCAGCAGTTACCTAAGCGGGAGGGCCAACCGGGAGCAGTACTTC. Its protein is CASSYLSGRANREQYF. The chain links TRBV6-5 to TRBJ2-7, with TRBD2 matching 10 bases. The germline V gene encodes CDR1 MNHEY and CDR2 SVGAGI. CDR3 length: 16 amino acids. V was pared by 2 bases and J by 7 bases, with 11 bases of the junction left unmatched.

The V gene is TRBV6-5, the J gene TRBJ1-1; D not resolved. Trimming took off 8 bases at V and 0 bases at J, with 16 bases between the two ends. The CDR3 sequence is 15 residues long. From germline, CDR1 is MNHEY and CDR2 SVGAGI. CDR3 bases: TGTGCCAGCCCCGACCCCAACGGGGTGAACACTGAAGCTTTCTTT. Translated, it gives CASPDPNGVNTEAFF.

V and J are TRBV30 and TRBJ2-7, with TRBD2 matching 10 bases. Germline CDR1 is GTSNPN and CDR2 is SVGIG (reference sequence). The CDR3 sequence is 13 residues long. Trimming cost V 5 bases and J 4 bases; bases outside gene matches: 5. The CDR3 here is CAWGWTSGYEQYF. CDR3 DNA: TGTGCCTGGGGTTGGACTAGCGGATACGAGCAGTACTTC.

This clone was observed a single time. The chain couples TRBV7-9 to TRBJ2-3; D uncertain. There are 12 residues in the CDR3. Trimming removed 5 bases at V and 3 bases at J, with 6 bases between. Looked up from germline, CDR1 is SEHNR and CDR2 is FQNEAQ (reference sequence). The CDR3 reads CASSTRTDTQYF. CDR3 DNA: TGTGCCAGCAGCACTCGGACAGATACGCAGTATTTT.

The rearrangement joins TRBV30 to TRBJ2-5; a possible D gene is TRBD2 (5 bases). The CDR3 spans 13 residues. Trimming took 3 bases from V and 5 from J, leaving 13 bases between them. In germline, CDR1 is GTSNPN, CDR2 SVGIG (reference sequence). The CDR3 DNA sequence: TGTGCCTGGAGCCGCCGGGGTGGCGAGACCCAGTACTTC. As protein: CAWSRRGGETQYF.

This clone was seen only a few times. The chain joins TRBV15 to TRBJ1-6, with D maybe TRBD1 (5 bases). Germline loops: CDR1 LNHNV, CDR2 YYDKDF (reference sequence). The V end was cut by 8 bases, the J end by 10 bases, with 15 bases between. CDR3 length: 13 amino acids. The CDR3 is CATALAGRSPLHF. For the CDR3, the DNA is TGTGCCACCGCCCTTGCAGGGCGGTCACCCCTCCACTTT.

This clone came up many times. The CDR3 region has the DNA TGTGCCAGCAGCTTGGGCCGGCAACAAGAGACCCAGTACTTC. Translated: CASSLGRQQETQYF. V and J are TRBV11-3 and TRBJ2-5; no definite D call. The CDR3 has 14 amino acids. CDR1 is SGHNT and CDR2 is YENEEA in the germline V gene. V shed 3 bases and J shed 2 bases, with 10 bases lying between them.